These 18 T cell receptor beta chains came from one sample sequenced in a study of shared clonotypes between healthy human individuals. Clones were sequenced by immunoSEQ multiplex PCR, and TCRdb holds only the in-frame ones, with some missing. The repertoire holds 600,000 to 700,000 clones, with around 73% as singletons. The sequenced sample consisted of memory CD4+ T cells sorted from blood. Described subset: CD45RA-negative fraction. The receptors come from a woman in her twenties or thirties in good health.

This chain uses TRBV6-1 with TRBJ2-1; 7 bases match TRBD1. V shed 3 bases, J shed 3 bases, and the junction held 11 bases outside the gene matches. The CDR3 length is 17 residues. Germline lookup yields CDR1 MNHNS and CDR2 SASEGT. The CDR3 region is CASSDETGPSRYNEQFF. DNA for the CDR3: TGTGCCAGCAGTGACGAGACAGGGCCCTCCCGCTACAATGAGCAGTTCTTC.

The gene calls are TRBV4-2 and TRBJ2-5; 14 positions agree with TRBD2. V trimming: 4 bases; J trimming: 0 bases; junction bases outside the gene matches: 10. The CDR3 extends over 19 amino acids. CDR1 LGHNA and CDR2 YNFKEQ come from the germline V gene. CDR3 bases: TGTGCCAGCAGCCCAAGTCCCGGGACTAGCGGGAGTAACCAAGAGACCCAGTACTTC. Protein: CASSPSPGTSGSNQETQYF.

This clone was recorded only once. V usage is TRBV5-1 and J usage is TRBJ2-1; D possibly corresponds to TRBD2 (5 bases). Germline CDR1 is SGHRS and CDR2 is YFSETQ. The CDR3 loop spans 12 amino acids. Between the trimmed V and J ends, which lost 2 bases and 9 bases, there was a span of 9 bases. CDR3 protein: CASSFRRSEQFF. DNA of the CDR3: TGCGCCAGCAGCTTTCGGAGGAGTGAGCAGTTCTTC.

In its sample, this clone was seen a few times. The chain joins TRBV6-6 to TRBJ1-2, with 7 bases lining up with TRBD1. The junction had 8 bases not matched to a gene; V was cut back by 2 bases and J by 8 bases. The CDR3 is 14 residues long. Germline V lookup: CDR1 MNHNY, CDR2 SVGAGI (reference sequence). The CDR3 nucleotides are TGTGCCAGCAGTTACCAGGAAGGGGGCTTCGGCTACACCTTC. Amino acid sequence: CASSYQEGGFGYTF.

The V call is TRBV5-1, the J call TRBJ2-5, with a weak D call TRBD2 (6 bases). From germline, CDR1 is SGHRS and CDR2 YFSETQ. The CDR3 is 16 amino acids. Between the trimmed V and J ends, which lost 2 bases and 5 bases, there was a span of 19 bases. The CDR3 region has the DNA TGCGCCAGCAGCTTAACTCAGGGAGGCCTCAGGGAGACCCAGTACTTC. As protein: CASSLTQGGLRETQYF.

This chain links TRBV7-9 with TRBJ2-3; tentatively, D is TRBD1 (5 bases). The CDR3 runs to 15 residues. V was clipped by 3 bases and J by 3 bases, with 13 bases between them. CDR1 and CDR2 (germline): SEHNR, FQNEAQ (reference sequence). The CDR3 nucleotides read TGTGCCAGCAGCTTCGTACAGGATCTAACAGATACGCAGTATTTT. It codes for CASSFVQDLTDTQYF.

V usage is TRBV28 and J usage is TRBJ1-4; D uncertain. There are 15 residues in the CDR3. Trimming pared 1 base from V and 0 bases from J, leaving 6 bases between. Germline loops: CDR1 MDHEN, CDR2 SYDVKM. The CDR3 bases are TGTGCCAGCAGTTTATCCGGTGCAACTAATGAAAAACTGTTTTTT. This gives the protein CASSLSGATNEKLFF. The full variable domain, in which reference TRBV28 and TRBJ1-4 provide the parts outside the CDR3, is DVKVTQSSRYLVKRTGEKVFLECVQDMDHENMFWYRQDPGLGLRLIYFSYDVKMKEKGDIPEGYSVSREKKERFSLILESASTNQTSMYLCASSLSGATNEKLFFGSGTQLSVL.

The gene calls are TRBV18 and TRBJ2-7; TRBD1 matches 9 bases. CDR1 and CDR2 (germline): KGHSH, LQKENI. The CDR3 is 16 amino acids. The V segment lost 8 bases and the J segment 0 bases; nucleotides outside the gene matches: 11. The CDR3 bases are TGTGCCAGCCAGTCGACCGGGACAGGGAACTCCTACGAGCAGTACTTC. Translated: CASQSTGTGNSYEQYF.

This clone occurred a few times. The CDR3 protein is CAWRKTGGLAKNIQYF. CDR3 sequence (DNA): TGTGCCTGGAGAAAGACAGGAGGGCTAGCCAAAAACATTCAGTACTTC. This sequence joins TRBV30 and TRBJ2-4, with D possibly being TRBD1 or TRBD2 (6 bases each). Germline CDR1 GTSNPN, CDR2 SVGIG (reference sequence). The V end was cut by 3 bases, the J end by 0 bases, with 15 bases between. The CDR3 is 16 residues long.

V gene TRBV5-5 combines with J gene TRBJ2-7, with D unclear. This CDR3 comprises 10 residues. Germline V gene lookup returns CDR1 SGHKS and CDR2 YYEKEE (reference sequence). The V end lost 10 bases, the J end lost 4 bases, and 9 bases lay between the germline ends. The CDR3 DNA follows: TGTGCCGGAAAATTTTACGAGCAGTACTTC. Encoded protein: CAGKFYEQYF.

There are a few counts of this clone. This chain uses TRBV28 with TRBJ2-1, with 11 bases that match TRBD2. Losses at the gene ends were 5 bases for V and 4 bases for J; bases not matched to a gene: 7. The CDR3 loop spans 16 amino acids. Germline V gene lookup returns CDR1 MDHEN and CDR2 SYDVKM. This CDR3 reads CASSPRTSGQYNEQFF. CDR3 bases: TGTGCCAGCAGTCCCCGGACTAGCGGGCAATACAATGAGCAGTTCTTC.

The chain recombines TRBV5-5 with TRBJ2-5, with 11 bases that match TRBD1. CDR1 and CDR2 (germline): SGHKS, YYEKEE (reference sequence). Germline trimming cut 2 bases from V and 5 bases from J; bases unmatched to any gene: 2. CDR3 length: 14 residues. The CDR3 sequence is CASSFRDRGETQYF. The DNA for the CDR3 is TGTGCCAGCAGCTTTCGGGACAGGGGGGAGACCCAGTACTTC.

This clone was counted a few times. The chain carries TRBV19 and TRBJ2-2, with 10 bases that match TRBD1. Germline V lookup: CDR1 LNHDA, CDR2 SQIVND (reference sequence). With V trimmed by 11 bases and J by 1 base, 7 bases remained unmatched. The CDR3 has 15 amino acids. The CDR3 region has the DNA TGTGCCGGAAGGAGGACAGGGGGGAACACCGGGGAGCTGTTTTTT. Protein product: CAGRRTGGNTGELFF.

CDR3 DNA sequence: TGTGCCAGCAAAGGAGGAGCGGGGGTAGCCGAGCAGTACTTC. Translated, it gives CASKGGAGVAEQYF. The chain recombines TRBV28 with TRBJ2-7; 8 nucleotides line up with TRBD2. The trim removed 7 bases at V and 6 bases at J, leaving 11 bases unmatched. CDR1 and CDR2 (germline): MDHEN, SYDVKM. CDR3 size: 14 residues.

This chain connects TRBV18 to TRBJ1-1, with a possible D match to TRBD1 (6 bases). Trimming took 3 bases from V and 4 from J, leaving 12 bases between them. The CDR3 has 14 amino acids. Looked up from germline, CDR1 is KGHSH and CDR2 is LQKENI. The CDR3, as DNA: TGTGCCAGCTCACCTCGGACAGACCTCACTGAAGCTTTCTTT. Its translation: CASSPRTDLTEAFF. Supplemented by reference TRBV18 and TRBJ1-1, the full variable domain reads NAGVMQNPRHLVRRRGQEARLRCSPMKGHSHVYWYRQLPEEGLKFMVYLQKENIIDESGMPKERFSAEFPKEGPSILRIQQVVRGDSAAYFCASSPRTDLTEAFFGQGTRLTVV.

The CDR3 nucleotides are TGCGCCAGCAGCTCCGGGACAATCTACGAGCAGTACTTC. This translates into CASSSGTIYEQYF. The chain couples TRBV5-1 to TRBJ2-7, with a weak D call TRBD1 (6 bases). Trimming pared 3 bases from V and 3 bases from J, leaving 10 bases between. CDR3 length: 13 amino acids. The germline V gene has CDR1 SGHRS and CDR2 YFSETQ.

As concerns this clone: A read error may be the cause here, since a much bigger clone is one base away. J is TRBJ2-5 and V is TRBV5-5, with TRBD2 identical over 13 bases. Germline V CDR1 and CDR2: SGHKS, YYEKEE (reference sequence). This CDR3 has 15 amino acids. V was pared by 3 bases and J by 5 bases, with 4 bases of the junction left unmatched. The CDR3 DNA follows: TGTGCCAGCAGCTACGGACTAGCGGGAGTGGAGACCCAGTACTTC. Residues: CASSYGLAGVETQYF. Based on the CDR3 plus reference TRBV5-5 and TRBJ2-5, the full variable domain is DAGVTQSPTHLIKTRGQQVTLRCSPISGHKSVSWYQQVLGQGPQFIFQYYEKEERGRGNFPDRFSARQFPNYSSELNVNALLLGDSALYLCASSYGLAGVETQYFGPGTRLLVL.

This chain joins TRBV2 and TRBJ1-2; unclear D gene. Trimming cost V 2 bases and J 8 bases, with 15 bases left between them. Germline lookup yields CDR1 SNHLY and CDR2 FYNNEI. This CDR3 spans 14 amino acids. CDR3 sequence reads: CASSEFTGLEGYTF. The CDR3 coding sequence is TGTGCCAGCAGTGAATTCACGGGCCTCGAGGGCTACACCTTC.